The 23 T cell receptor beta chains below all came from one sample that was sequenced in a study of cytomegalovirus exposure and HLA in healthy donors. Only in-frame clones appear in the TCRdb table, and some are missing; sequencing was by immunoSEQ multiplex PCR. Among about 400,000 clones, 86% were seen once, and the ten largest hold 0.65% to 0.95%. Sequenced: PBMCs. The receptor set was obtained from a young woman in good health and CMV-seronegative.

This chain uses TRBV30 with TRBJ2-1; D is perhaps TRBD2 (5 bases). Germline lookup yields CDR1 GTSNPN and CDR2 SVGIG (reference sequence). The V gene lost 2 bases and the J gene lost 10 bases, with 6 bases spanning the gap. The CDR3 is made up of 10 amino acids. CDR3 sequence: CAWSTGEQFF. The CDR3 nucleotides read TGTGCCTGGAGTACGGGGGAGCAGTTCTTC.

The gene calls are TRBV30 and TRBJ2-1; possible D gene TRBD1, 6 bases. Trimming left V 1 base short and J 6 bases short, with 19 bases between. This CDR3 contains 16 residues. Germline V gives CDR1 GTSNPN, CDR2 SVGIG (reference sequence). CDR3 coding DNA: TGTGCCTGGAGTGACCCCACCAGGGGCCTCGGCAATGAGCAGTTCTTC. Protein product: CAWSDPTRGLGNEQFF.

CDR3 DNA sequence: TGTGCCAGCAGCTTGCCCCCATCCAATGAGCAGTTCTTC. Encoded protein: CASSLPPSNEQFF. The chain couples TRBV5-4 to TRBJ2-1; D is unclear. V was pared by 1 base and J by 6 bases, with 8 bases between. The CDR3 loop spans 13 amino acids. Germline CDR1 SGHNT, CDR2 YYREEE (reference sequence).

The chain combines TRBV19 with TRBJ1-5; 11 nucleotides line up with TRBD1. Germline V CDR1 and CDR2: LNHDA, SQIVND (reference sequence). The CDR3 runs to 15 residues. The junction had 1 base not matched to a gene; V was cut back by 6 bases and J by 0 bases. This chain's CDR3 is CASRGQGASNQPQHF. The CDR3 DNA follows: TGTGCCAGTAGAGGACAGGGGGCTAGCAATCAGCCCCAGCATTTT.

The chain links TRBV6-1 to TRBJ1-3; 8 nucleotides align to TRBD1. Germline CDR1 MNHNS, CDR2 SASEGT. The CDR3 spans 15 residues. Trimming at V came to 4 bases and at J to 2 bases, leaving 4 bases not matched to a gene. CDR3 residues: CASSATGQAGNTIYF. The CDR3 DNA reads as TGTGCCAGCAGTGCAACGGGACAGGCTGGAAACACCATATATTTT.

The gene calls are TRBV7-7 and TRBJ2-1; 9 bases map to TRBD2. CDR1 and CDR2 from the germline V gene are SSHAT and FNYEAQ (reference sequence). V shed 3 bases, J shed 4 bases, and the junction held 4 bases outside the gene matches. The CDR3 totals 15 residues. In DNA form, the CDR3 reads TGTGCCAGCAGCTTTAGCGGGGGACCTTACAATGAGCAGTTCTTC. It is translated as CASSFSGGPYNEQFF. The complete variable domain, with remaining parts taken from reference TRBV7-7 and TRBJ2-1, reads GAGVSQSPRYKVTKRGQDVTLRCDPISSHATLYWYQQALGQGPEFLTYFNYEAQPDKSGLPSDRFSAERPEGSISTLTIQRTEQRDSAMYRCASSFSGGPYNEQFFGPGTRLTVL.

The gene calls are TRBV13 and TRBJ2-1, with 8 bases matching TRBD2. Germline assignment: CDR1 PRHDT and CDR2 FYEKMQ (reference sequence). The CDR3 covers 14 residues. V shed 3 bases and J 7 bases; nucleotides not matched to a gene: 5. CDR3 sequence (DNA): TGTGCCAGCAGCTTCCTAGCGGGCAGGAATGAGCAGTTCTTC. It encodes CASSFLAGRNEQFF. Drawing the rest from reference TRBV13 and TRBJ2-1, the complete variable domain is AAGVIQSPRHLIKEKRETATLKCYPIPRHDTVYWYQQGPGQDPQFLISFYEKMQSDKGSIPDRFSAQQFSDYHSELNMSSLELGDSALYFCASSFLAGRNEQFFGPGTRLTVL.

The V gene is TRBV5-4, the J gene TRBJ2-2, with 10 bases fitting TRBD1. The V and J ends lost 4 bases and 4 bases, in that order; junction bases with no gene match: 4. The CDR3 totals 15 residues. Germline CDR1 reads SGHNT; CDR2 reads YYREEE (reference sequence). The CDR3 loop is CASSVGTGATGELFF. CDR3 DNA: TGTGCCAGCAGCGTGGGGACAGGGGCCACCGGGGAGCTGTTTTTT.

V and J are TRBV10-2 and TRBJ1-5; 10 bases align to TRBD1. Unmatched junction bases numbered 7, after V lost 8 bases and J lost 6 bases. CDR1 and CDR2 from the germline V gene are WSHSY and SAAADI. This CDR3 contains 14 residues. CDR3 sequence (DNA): TGCGCCAGCCGCGACCGGGACAGGGGTCAGCCCCAGCATTTT. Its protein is CASRDRDRGQPQHF.

CDR3 bases: TGTGCCAGCAGTTTTGGGTTACAACAGAGCAATTCTATGGGCTACACCTTC. This gives the protein CASSFGLQQSNSMGYTF. The J gene is TRBJ1-2, the V gene TRBV28; D gene ambiguous. This CDR3 has 17 residues. V was pared by 3 bases and J by 8 bases, with 25 bases between. CDR1 is MDHEN and CDR2 is SYDVKM in the germline V gene.

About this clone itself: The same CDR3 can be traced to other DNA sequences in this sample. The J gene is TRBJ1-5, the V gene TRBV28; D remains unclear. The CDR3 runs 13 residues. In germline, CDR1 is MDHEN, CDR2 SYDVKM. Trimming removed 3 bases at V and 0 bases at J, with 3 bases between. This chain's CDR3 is CASSFSSNQPQHF. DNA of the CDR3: TGTGCCAGCAGTTTTAGTAGCAATCAGCCCCAGCATTTT.

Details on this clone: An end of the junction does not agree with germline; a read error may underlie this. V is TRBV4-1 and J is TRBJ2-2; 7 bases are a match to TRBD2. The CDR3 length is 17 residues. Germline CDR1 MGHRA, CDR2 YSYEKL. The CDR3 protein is CASSEELALVNTGELFF. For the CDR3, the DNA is TGCGCCAGCAGCGAAGAACTAGCGTTAGTGAACACCGGGGAGCTGTTTTTT.

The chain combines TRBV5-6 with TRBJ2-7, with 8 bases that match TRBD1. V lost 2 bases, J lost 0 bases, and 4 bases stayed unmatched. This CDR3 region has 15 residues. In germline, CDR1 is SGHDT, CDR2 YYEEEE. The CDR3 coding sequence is TGTGCCAGCAGCTTCCGGGACAGGAGCTCCTACGAGCAGTACTTC. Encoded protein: CASSFRDRSSYEQYF.

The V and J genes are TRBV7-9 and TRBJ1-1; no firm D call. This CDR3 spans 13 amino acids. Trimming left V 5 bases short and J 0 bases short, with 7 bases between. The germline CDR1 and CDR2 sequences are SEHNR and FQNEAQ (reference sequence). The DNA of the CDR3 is TGTGCCAGCAGCGAGACATTGAACACTGAAGCTTTCTTT. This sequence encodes CASSETLNTEAFF.

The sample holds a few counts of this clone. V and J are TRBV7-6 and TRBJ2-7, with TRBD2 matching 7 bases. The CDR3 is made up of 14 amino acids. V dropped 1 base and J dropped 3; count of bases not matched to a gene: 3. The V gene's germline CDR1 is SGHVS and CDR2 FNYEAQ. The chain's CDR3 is CASSLGASGYEQYF. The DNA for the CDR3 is TGTGCCAGCAGCTTAGGCGCTAGCGGCTACGAGCAGTACTTC. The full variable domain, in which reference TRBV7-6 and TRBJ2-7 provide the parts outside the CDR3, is GAGVSQSPRYKVTKRGQDVALRCDPISGHVSLYWYRQALGQGPEFLTYFNYEAQQDKSGLPNDRFSAERPEGSISTLTIQRTEQRDSAMYRCASSLGASGYEQYFGPGTRLTVT.

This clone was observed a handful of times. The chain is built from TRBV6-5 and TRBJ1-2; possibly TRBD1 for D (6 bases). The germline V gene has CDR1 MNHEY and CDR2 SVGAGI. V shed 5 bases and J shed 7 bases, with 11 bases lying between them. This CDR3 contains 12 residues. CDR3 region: CASSSRGAGYTF. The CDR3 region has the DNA TGTGCCAGCAGTAGCCGGGGGGCTGGCTACACCTTC.

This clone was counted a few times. CDR3 protein: CSVGEGGEKLFF. CDR3 nucleotides: TGCAGCGTTGGAGAAGGGGGTGAAAAACTGTTTTTT. The V gene is TRBV29-1, the J gene TRBJ1-4; D is perhaps TRBD1 (6 bases). CDR1 is SQVTM, CDR2 ANQGSEA, per germline. V lost 4 bases, J lost 7 bases, and 10 bases lay in between. The CDR3 consists of 12 residues.

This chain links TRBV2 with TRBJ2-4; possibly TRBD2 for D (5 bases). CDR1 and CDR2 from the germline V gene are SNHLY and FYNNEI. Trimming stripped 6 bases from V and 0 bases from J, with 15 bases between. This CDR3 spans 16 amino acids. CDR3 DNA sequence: TGTGCCAGCAGGCCCCATGGGCGGGTAGCCAAAAACATTCAGTACTTC. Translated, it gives CASRPHGRVAKNIQYF.

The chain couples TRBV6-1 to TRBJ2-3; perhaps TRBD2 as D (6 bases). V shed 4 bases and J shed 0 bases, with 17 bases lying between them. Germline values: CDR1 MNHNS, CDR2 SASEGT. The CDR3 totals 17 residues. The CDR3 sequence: CASSGYLMGLSTDTQYF. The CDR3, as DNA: TGTGCCAGCAGTGGATACTTAATGGGACTTAGCACAGATACGCAGTATTTT.

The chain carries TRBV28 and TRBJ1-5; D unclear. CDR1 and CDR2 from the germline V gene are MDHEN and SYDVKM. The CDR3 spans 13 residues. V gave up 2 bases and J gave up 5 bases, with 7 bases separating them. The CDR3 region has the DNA TGTGCCAGCAGTTTAACAGAGCATCAGCCCCAGCATTTT. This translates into CASSLTEHQPQHF.

In DNA, the CDR3 is TGCGCCAGCAGCTACGGGAATAGCAAGTCAGATACGCAGTATTTT. It codes for CASSYGNSKSDTQYF. This chain uses TRBV5-1 with TRBJ2-3, with D maybe TRBD2 (5 bases). Germline CDR1 SGHRS, CDR2 YFSETQ. The V end lost 3 bases, the J end lost 4 bases, and 15 bases lay between the germline ends. The CDR3 loop spans 15 amino acids.

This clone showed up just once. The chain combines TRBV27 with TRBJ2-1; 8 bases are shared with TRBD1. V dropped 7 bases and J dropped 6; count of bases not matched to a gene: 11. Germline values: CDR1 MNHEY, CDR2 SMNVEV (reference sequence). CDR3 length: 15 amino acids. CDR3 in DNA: TGTGCCAGCAACTCCCGGGACAGGCTTCTCAATGAGCAGTTCTTC. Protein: CASNSRDRLLNEQFF.

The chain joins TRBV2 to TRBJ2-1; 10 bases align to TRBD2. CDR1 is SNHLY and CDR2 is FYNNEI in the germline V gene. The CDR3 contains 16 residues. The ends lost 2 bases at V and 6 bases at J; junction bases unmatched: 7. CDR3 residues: CASSELAGVELNEQFF. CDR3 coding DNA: TGTGCCAGCAGTGAACTAGCGGGAGTTGAGCTCAATGAGCAGTTCTTC. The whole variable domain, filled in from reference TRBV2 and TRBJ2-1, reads EPEVTQTPSHQVTQMGQEVILRCVPISNHLYFYWYRQILGQKVEFLVSFYNNEISEKSEIFDDQFSVERPDGSNFTLKIRSTKLEDSAMYFCASSELAGVELNEQFFGPGTRLTVL.